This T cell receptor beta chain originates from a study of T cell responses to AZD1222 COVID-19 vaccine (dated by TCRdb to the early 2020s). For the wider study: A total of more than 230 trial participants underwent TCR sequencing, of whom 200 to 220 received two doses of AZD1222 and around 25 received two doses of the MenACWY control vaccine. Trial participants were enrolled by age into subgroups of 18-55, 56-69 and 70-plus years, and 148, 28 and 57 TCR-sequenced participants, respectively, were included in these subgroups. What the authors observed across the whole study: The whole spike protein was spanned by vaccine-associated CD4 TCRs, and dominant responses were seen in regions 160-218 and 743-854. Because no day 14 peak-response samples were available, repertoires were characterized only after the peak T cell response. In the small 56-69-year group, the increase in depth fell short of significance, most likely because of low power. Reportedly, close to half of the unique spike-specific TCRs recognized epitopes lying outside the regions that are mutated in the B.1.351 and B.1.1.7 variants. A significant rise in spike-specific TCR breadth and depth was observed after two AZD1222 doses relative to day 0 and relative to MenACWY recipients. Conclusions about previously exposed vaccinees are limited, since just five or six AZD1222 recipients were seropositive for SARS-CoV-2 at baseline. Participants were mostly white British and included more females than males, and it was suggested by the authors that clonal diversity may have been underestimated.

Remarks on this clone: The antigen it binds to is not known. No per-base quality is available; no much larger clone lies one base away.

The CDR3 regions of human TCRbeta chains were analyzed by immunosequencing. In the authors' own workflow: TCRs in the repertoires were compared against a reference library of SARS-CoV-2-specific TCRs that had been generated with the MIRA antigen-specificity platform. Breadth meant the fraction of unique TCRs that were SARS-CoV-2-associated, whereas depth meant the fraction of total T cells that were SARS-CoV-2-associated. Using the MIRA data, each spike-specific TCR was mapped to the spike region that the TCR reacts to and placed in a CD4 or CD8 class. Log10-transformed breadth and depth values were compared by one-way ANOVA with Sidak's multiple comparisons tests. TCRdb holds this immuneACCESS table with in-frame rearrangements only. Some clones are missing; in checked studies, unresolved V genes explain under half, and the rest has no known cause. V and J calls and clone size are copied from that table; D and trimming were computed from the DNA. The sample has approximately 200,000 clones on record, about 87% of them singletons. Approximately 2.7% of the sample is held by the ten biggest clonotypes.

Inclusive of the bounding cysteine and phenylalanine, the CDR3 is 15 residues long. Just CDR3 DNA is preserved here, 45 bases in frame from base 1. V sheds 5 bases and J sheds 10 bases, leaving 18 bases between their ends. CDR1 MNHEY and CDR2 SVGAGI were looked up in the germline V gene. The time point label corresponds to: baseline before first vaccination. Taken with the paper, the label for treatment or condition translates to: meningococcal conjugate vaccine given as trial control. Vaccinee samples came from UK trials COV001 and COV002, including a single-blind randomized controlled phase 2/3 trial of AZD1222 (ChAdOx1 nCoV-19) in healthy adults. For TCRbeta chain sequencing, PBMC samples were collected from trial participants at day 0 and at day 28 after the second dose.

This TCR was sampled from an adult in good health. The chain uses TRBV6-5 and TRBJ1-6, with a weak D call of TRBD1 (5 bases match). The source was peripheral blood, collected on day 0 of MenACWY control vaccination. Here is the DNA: TGTGCCAGCAGTCCCGCCCGAGGGGAGGGGTCACCCCTCCACTTT. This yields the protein CASSPARGEGSPLHF.